The 15 T cell receptor beta chains reported below all come from one sample, sequenced in a study of T cell repertoires in cytomegalovirus infection. TCRdb analysed the reads with MiXCR anew, one entry per CDR3 protein. Of around 290,000 distinct CDR3 sequences in the sample, about 23% were seen once. The sequenced sample consisted of PBMCs. The receptor set was obtained from a human donor in good health (CMV status not recorded). Some clones in this sample may be carry-over from other donors' samples.

The table lists this clonotype with a few counts. The chain links TRBV28 to TRBJ2-5; D gene ambiguous. Germline CDR1 is MDHEN and CDR2 is SYDVKM. Trimming pared 6 bases from V and 5 bases from J, leaving 16 bases between. This CDR3 is 14 amino acids long. In nucleotides, the CDR3 is TGTGCCAGCAGAGCTTCTGGTTCCCGGGAGACCCAGTACTTC. This translates into CASRASGSRETQYF.

This clonotype was detected a few times. V usage is TRBV5-1 and J usage is TRBJ2-7; the D call may be TRBD1 or TRBD2 (5 bases each). The CDR3 runs to 14 residues. V shed 4 bases and J shed 3 bases, with 14 bases lying between them. Germline CDR1 and CDR2: SGHRS and YFSETQ. The chain's CDR3 is CASSLRDHIYEQYF. The CDR3 nucleotides are TGCGCCAGCAGCCTTAGGGACCACATCTACGAGCAGTACTTC. The full variable domain, with the rest looked up from reference TRBV5-1 and TRBJ2-7, is KAGVTQTPRYLIKTRGQQVTLSCSPISGHRSVSWYQQTPGQGLQFLFEYFSETQRNKGNFPGRFSGRQFSNSRSEMNVSTLELGDSALYLCASSLRDHIYEQYFGPGTRLTVT.

Only a few counts were recorded for this clonotype. This sequence joins TRBV6-1 and TRBJ2-3; D ambiguous. The V and J ends lost 9 bases and 6 bases respectively, with 19 bases between them. Germline V CDR1 and CDR2: MNHNS, SASEGT. The CDR3 sequence is 14 residues long. The CDR3 sequence: CASLTESWIDTQYF. CDR3 DNA: TGTGCCAGTTTGACGGAGTCCTGGATTGATACGCAGTATTTT.

The chain joins TRBV6-6 to TRBJ1-5, with D uncertain. Germline loops: CDR1 MNHNY, CDR2 SVGAGI (reference sequence). With 7 bases removed from V and 1 base from J, the gap between germline ends came to 5 bases. CDR3 size: 12 residues. CDR3 coding DNA: TGTGCCAGCATGTCCAGCAATCAGCCCCAGCATTTT. Encoded protein: CASMSSNQPQHF.

This clonotype turned up a few times. The chain combines TRBV7-8 with TRBJ1-3, with D unclear. CDR1 SGHVS and CDR2 FQNEAQ come from the germline V gene. Trimming removed 4 bases at V and 3 bases at J, with 7 bases between. CDR3 length: 13 residues. The CDR3 spells CASSSLFGNTIYF. CDR3 bases: TGTGCCAGCAGCTCCCTCTTTGGAAACACCATATATTTT.

This clonotype was found a few times. The CDR3 DNA is TGTGCCAGTAGTATACGGGGGTGGAATGAGCAGTTCTTC. It translates to CASSIRGWNEQFF. The rearrangement uses TRBV19 and TRBJ2-1; TRBD2 is a possible D gene (6 bases). The V gene lost 2 bases and the J gene lost 7 bases, with 9 bases spanning the gap. The CDR3 runs 13 residues. Germline CDR1 is LNHDA and CDR2 is SQIVND (reference sequence).

The chain combines TRBV7-6 with TRBJ2-5; no definite D call. This CDR3 region has 14 residues. Trimming took off 5 bases at V and 1 base at J, with 11 bases between the two ends. Germline assignment: CDR1 SGHVS and CDR2 FNYEAQ. CDR3 region: CASSPPGSQETQYF. DNA of the CDR3: TGTGCCAGCAGCCCCCCAGGATCCCAAGAGACCCAGTACTTC.

This clonotype showed up just a few times. The chain is built from TRBV5-1 and TRBJ2-5; maybe TRBD1 (5 bases). CDR3 length: 14 residues. V was clipped by 0 bases and J by 3 bases, with 9 bases between them. Germline assignment: CDR1 SGHRS and CDR2 YFSETQ. The CDR3 sequence: CASSLVGDEETQYF. Written as DNA, the CDR3 is TGCGCCAGCAGCTTGGTAGGGGATGAAGAGACCCAGTACTTC. The full variable domain, rest sourced from reference TRBV5-1 and TRBJ2-5, is KAGVTQTPRYLIKTRGQQVTLSCSPISGHRSVSWYQQTPGQGLQFLFEYFSETQRNKGNFPGRFSGRQFSNSRSEMNVSTLELGDSALYLCASSLVGDEETQYFGPGTRLLVL.

This clonotype showed up just a few times. This chain connects TRBV12-3 or TRBV12-4 to TRBJ2-1, with 7 bases identical to TRBD2. This CDR3 is built from 15 residues. J gave up 0 bases and V 5 bases, and 4 bases lay outside the gene matches. The CDR3 protein is CASSVTGGSYNEQFF. The CDR3 DNA reads as TGTGCCAGCAGTGTCACGGGGGGCTCCTACAATGAGCAGTTCTTC.

The chain recombines TRBV11-2 with TRBJ2-1, with TRBD2 matching over 11 bases. Germline lookup yields CDR1 SGHAT and CDR2 FQNNGV. J was trimmed by 7 bases and V by 5 bases; bases with no gene match: 7. This CDR3 comprises 15 residues. CDR3 coding DNA: TGTGCCAGCAGCATATCTAGCGGGAGGAGAAATGAGCAGTTCTTC. It codes for CASSISSGRRNEQFF.

This clonotype was observed many times. This rearrangement joins TRBV7-6 to TRBJ2-3; 13 bases are shared with TRBD2. The junction had 9 bases not matched to a gene; V was cut back by 1 base and J by 5 bases. Germline-derived CDR1 and CDR2 are SGHVS and FNYEAQ. CDR3 length: 18 residues. This CDR3 is CASSLDLLLAGGEDTQYF. The DNA for the CDR3 is TGTGCCAGCAGCTTAGACTTACTACTAGCGGGAGGGGAAGATACGCAGTATTTT.

CDR3 sequence (DNA): TGTGCCAGCAGCCCTCACCCCGGGACTCTGAAAGAGACCCAGTACTTC. Amino acid sequence: CASSPHPGTLKETQYF. The chain recombines TRBV28 with TRBJ2-5; a possible D gene is TRBD2 (6 bases). CDR3 size: 16 residues. The ends were cut back, 6 bases at V and 3 bases at J, with 20 bases in the middle. The V gene's germline CDR1 is MDHEN and CDR2 SYDVKM.

This clonotype has a count of ten or more. The chain couples TRBV7-2 to TRBJ2-1; TRBD2 matches at 11 bases. The germline V gene has CDR1 SGHTA and CDR2 FQGNSA. The CDR3 has 15 amino acids. The J segment lost 10 bases and the V segment lost 2 bases, leaving 7 bases of the junction unmatched. The CDR3 DNA reads TGTGCCAGCAGCTTACGTAGCGGGAGGGCCGGGGAGCAGTTCTTC. It encodes CASSLRSGRAGEQFF.

Only a few counts were recorded for this clonotype. The V and J genes are TRBV20-1 and TRBJ2-3; D perhaps matches TRBD2 (5 bases). The germline V gene encodes CDR1 DFQATT and CDR2 SNEGSKA (reference sequence). The CDR3 is 14 residues long. In nucleotides, the CDR3 is TGCAGCGGCGAGGGAGCGAGGAGCACAGATACGCAGTATTTT. Translating gives CSGEGARSTDTQYF.

This clonotype was seen a few times. The chain couples TRBV29-1 to TRBJ1-2; 7 bases agree with TRBD1. J lost 2 bases, V lost 7 bases, and 4 bases had no gene match. From germline, CDR1 is SQVTM and CDR2 ANQGSEA. CDR3 length equals 12 residues. DNA for the CDR3: TGCAGCGGGGAGACAGGGAACTATGGCTACACCTTC. Protein product: CSGETGNYGYTF.